This TCR beta chain originates from a study of cytomegalovirus exposure and HLA in healthy donors. Study-wide points: In a later analysis, TCR beta V- and J-gene trimming showed a link to a missense DCLRE1C variant.

Germline CDR1 and CDR2: SGHKS and YYEKEE (reference sequence). V was clipped by 0 bases and J by 2 bases, with 12 bases between them. The CDR3 runs to 16 residues. The PCR was carried out with 60 Vbeta primers and 13 Jbeta primers. Original analysis: An analysis performed later counted 81 million or so unique TCR beta chains (roughly 11 million of them shared). TCRdb's copy holds only in-frame clones and misses some; the assay was immunoSEQ multiplex PCR. Clone size and the V and J calls come from that table; the DNA yielded D and trimming. This repertoire shows 95,000 to 150,000 clones, 80% to 85% found once; its top ten account for about 2%. About this clone itself: Its antigen is unidentified.

This sequence was found in a man aged 25-40 years in good health and CMV-seronegative. The sample comprised PBMCs. This chain uses TRBV5-5 with TRBJ1-3; perhaps TRBD1 as D (6 bases). CDR3 bases: TGTGCCAGCAGCTTGGGACTCCGGACAGCTGGAAACACCATATATTTT. Protein sequence: CASSLGLRTAGNTIYF.